This entry is about one TCR beta chain. TCRdb's copy holds only in-frame clones and misses some; the assay was immunoSEQ multiplex PCR. The table has 54,000 or so clones, around 86% seen once; the top ten hold 20% to 25%. This sample was included in a study of blood T cell repertoires in COVID-19. The sequence was obtained from a woman aged 80 or older with acute or convalescent COVID-19. What was sequenced was peripheral blood.

In nucleotides, the CDR3 is TGTGCCAGCACGTTAGCGGGTGTGGGGAATGAGCAGTTCTTC. It specifies CASTLAGVGNEQFF. This chain joins TRBV6-5 and TRBJ2-1, with TRBD2 identical over 7 bases. After removal of 7 bases from V and 7 bases from J, the junction contained 10 bases not matched to a gene. The CDR3 is 14 residues long. Germline V gene lookup returns CDR1 MNHEY and CDR2 SVGAGI.